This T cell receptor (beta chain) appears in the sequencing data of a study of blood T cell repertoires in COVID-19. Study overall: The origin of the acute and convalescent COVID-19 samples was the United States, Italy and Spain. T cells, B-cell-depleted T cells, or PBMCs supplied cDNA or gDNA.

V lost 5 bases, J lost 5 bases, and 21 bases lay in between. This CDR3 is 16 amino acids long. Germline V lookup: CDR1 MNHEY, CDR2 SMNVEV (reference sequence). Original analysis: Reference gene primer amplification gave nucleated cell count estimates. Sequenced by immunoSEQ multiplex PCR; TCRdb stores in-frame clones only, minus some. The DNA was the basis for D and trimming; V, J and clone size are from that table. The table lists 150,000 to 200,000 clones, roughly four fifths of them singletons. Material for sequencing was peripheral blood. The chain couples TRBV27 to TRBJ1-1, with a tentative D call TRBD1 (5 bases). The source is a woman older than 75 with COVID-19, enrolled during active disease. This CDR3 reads CASSLHQGLLGTEAFF. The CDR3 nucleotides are TGTGCCAGCAGTCTTCACCAGGGACTTTTGGGAACTGAAGCTTTCTTT.